A selection of T cell receptor beta chains follows, all from one sample in a study of T cells in Graves' hyperthyroidism and ophthalmopathy. TCRdb re-called the multiplex PCR reads with MiXCR, one entry per CDR3 protein. The sample yields approximately 530,000 distinct CDR3 sequences, 16% seen once. Sequencing used blood. The source of these receptors is a woman aged 18-29 years with Graves' hyperthyroidism. Both conserved end residues are part of each CDR3. A D gene is named only where the DNA matches it firmly. Size tells how often a clone was seen (once, few, many) or the class of an expanded clone, and some rows leave it out.

size: many; J: TRBJ1-1; D: .; V: TRBV12-3/TRBV12-4; CDR3: CASSFGQGRPNTEAFF; DNA: TGTGCCAGCAGTTTTGGTCAGGGGCGGCCGAACACTGAAGCTTTCTTT
size: few; J: TRBJ2-7; D: TRBD2; V: TRBV6-1; CDR3: CASTDSGGMGEQYF; DNA: TGTGCCAGCACCGACAGCGGGGGCATGGGCGAGCAGTACTTC
size: many; J: TRBJ2-3; D: .; V: TRBV7-3; CDR3: CASSLIGSRGDTQYF; DNA: TGTGCCAGCAGCTTAATAGGTTCTCGCGGGGATACGCAGTATTTT
size: .; J: TRBJ2-7; D: .; V: TRBV5-1; CDR3: CASSRGVSRDYEQYF; DNA: TGCGCCAGCAGCCGTGGGGTCTCACGCGACTACGAGCAGTACTTC
size: .; J: TRBJ2-3; D: .; V: TRBV24-1; CDR3: CATSDDTVTDTQYF; DNA: TGTGCCACCAGTGATGATACAGTCACAGATACGCAGTATTTT
size: many; J: TRBJ2-7; D: .; V: TRBV7-9; CDR3: CASSSYKGDSYEQYF; DNA: TGTGCCAGCAGCTCATATAAAGGGGATTCCTACGAGCAGTACTTC
size: few; J: TRBJ2-1; D: TRBD2; V: TRBV9; CDR3: CASSGRGGLNNEQFF; DNA: TGTGCCAGCAGCGGGCGGGGGGGCCTAAACAATGAGCAGTTCTTC
size: many; J: TRBJ2-7; D: .; V: TRBV6-1; CDR3: CASSLEEGRGHEQYF; DNA: TGTGCCAGCAGTTTAGAGGAGGGCAGGGGTCACGAGCAGTACTTC
size: .; J: TRBJ1-2; D: TRBD1; V: TRBV28; CDR3: CAITGIGGAEGYTF; DNA: TGCGCCATCACCGGGATAGGGGGCGCTGAGGGCTACACCTTC
size: .; J: TRBJ1-5; D: .; V: TRBV9; CDR3: CASSVGPSNQPQHF; DNA: TGTGCCAGCAGCGTGGGTCCTAGCAATCAGCCCCAGCATTTT
size: few; J: TRBJ1-5; D: .; V: TRBV12-5; CDR3: CASGLTGSGKAQHF; DNA: TGTGCTAGTGGTTTGACGGGTAGCGGGAAAGCCCAGCATTTT
size: .; J: TRBJ2-5; D: .; V: TRBV20-1; CDR3: CSANPLGTQYF; DNA: TGCAGTGCCAACCCTTTGGGGACCCAGTACTTC